Detailed here is one TCR beta chain. No treatment had been given to any patient before thyroid surgery. TCRdb redid the clone calls on the PCR reads using MiXCR. In the table there are about 38,000 clones, approximately 44% of which are singletons. This sample was taken from a study of metastatic and nonmetastatic thyroid tumors. V dropped 0 bases and J dropped 4 bases, with 12 bases sitting between them. The CDR3 is 15 residues long. Germline V CDR1 and CDR2: LGHNA, YNFKEQ. The clonotype comes from a male donor with papillary thyroid cancer or a benign thyroid nodule (not recorded which). Some clones in this sample may be carry-over from other donors' samples. Sequencing used tumor tissue. J is TRBJ1-2 and V is TRBV4-2; D not resolved. CDR3 sequence: CASSQDTTVFYGYTF. CDR3 nucleotide sequence: TGTGCCAGCAGCCAAGATACGACGGTTTTCTATGGCTACACCTTC.